The sequence of this T cell receptor beta chain was determined in a study of blood T cell repertoires in COVID-19. At the level of the study: Acute and convalescent COVID-19 specimens originated in the United States, Italy and Spain.

The germline V gene has CDR1 LNHNV and CDR2 YYDKDF (reference sequence). Trimming pared 0 bases from V and 7 bases from J, leaving 6 bases between. This CDR3 spans 13 amino acids. How the authors handled the data: Reference gene primer amplification in the assay estimated nucleated cell counts. Sequenced by immunoSEQ multiplex PCR; TCRdb stores in-frame clones only, minus some. The V and J calls and the clone size are those of that table, but D and trimming were determined from the DNA. The sample includes some 94,000 clones, roughly 72% seen only once; the top ten take 20% to 25%. This chain connects TRBV15 to TRBJ2-2; no firm D call. The source of this sequence is a woman aged 55-70 years in a cohort sampled during active or convalescent COVID-19. The sample consisted of peripheral blood. The CDR3 loop is CATSRDPSGELFF. CDR3 in DNA: TGTGCCACCAGCAGAGATCCGAGCGGGGAGCTGTTTTTT.